The entry that follows covers one T cell receptor beta chain sequence. The specificity of this receptor is unknown. The record has no base qualities; no much larger clone is one base away. Reading from cysteine to phenylalanine, the CDR3 counts 16 amino acids. The only DNA kept is the CDR3, 48 bases in frame from the first base. Via the germline V gene, CDR1 is SGHRS and CDR2 YFSETQ. V loses 0 bases at its end and J loses 0 bases; junction bases beyond the gene matches: 4. The cohort comprised 550 to 700 healthy bone marrow donors. At the time of sampling, all cohort members were nominally healthy, though unrecorded immune exposures were likely present. The donor tested CMV seropositive, placing the donor among the 250 to 350 seropositive members of the cohort. A peripheral blood sample was provided by each donor, and peripheral blood mononuclear cells were used for TCR beta sequencing. Genomic DNA was extracted from the blood cell samples with the Qiagen DNeasy Blood Extraction Kit.

These data are taken from a study of cytomegalovirus exposure and HLA in healthy donors (dated by TCRdb to 2016 to 2017). A note on the overall study: In an earlier analysis of under 600 of the donors, 276 Gb of sequence data and 90 million to 120 million unique TCR beta sequences from about 179 million T cells were reported. An early release covering 550 to 700 HLA-typed donors comprised 250 to 350 gigabases of sequencing data and approximately 85 million unique TCR sequences. Of the roughly 400 genotyped donors, approximately 80% were placed in the genetic ancestry cluster associated with self-reported Caucasian donors. The study aimed to test whether cataloging public T cell receptors could reveal signatures of past pathogen exposure. The study used immunosequencing to profile the T cell repertoires of under 700 subjects and linked those repertoires to cytomegalovirus serostatus. Along with the approximately 620-subject first cohort, a separate validation cohort of around 110 different subjects was used. The study combined high-throughput TCR immunosequencing, statistical association of individual TCRs with disease status, and machine learning to predict cytomegalovirus infection status. To study patterns of TCR occurrence, a later analysis re-analyzed previously published TCR beta repertoires from 666 donors and added high-resolution HLA genotyping. In the later analysis, no new phenotypic data were used to find candidate immune exposures; instead, reliance was placed on TCR beta sequences and their occurrence across donors. To decide whether each TCR beta V gene segment behaved as functional or pseudogenic, an earlier analysis of some 600 of the donors relied on high-throughput TCR beta sequencing. Donor age, sex, ethnicity and CMV serostatus were compiled alongside the repertoire data. A later genetic analysis took genome-wide SNP genotypes for 398 of the 666 donors and used that subset as a discovery cohort. Every repertoire in the discovery cohort had been generated on one and the same sequencing platform. Both class I and class II loci were covered by HLA typing, at four-digit resolution. The number of typed donors differed by locus: about 629-630 for A, B, C, DRB1 and DQB1; some 500 for DQA1; roughly 600 for DPA1; and about 450 for DPB1. Roughly five DR-DQ haplotypes were handled as single units for association and clustering because linkage in the cohort was strong. On average, roughly 200,000 unique TCR beta nucleotide sequences were sequenced per donor among roughly 430 genotyped donors of the cohort, with 15% to 20% of those sequences being non-productive. Here is what the overall study found, with its caveats: Most CMV-associated TCR beta chains appeared to be HLA-restricted in a later analysis, and the HLA associations seemed to be driven largely by CMV exposure. Some IMGT-functional V segments, including TRBV6-2 and TRBV6-3, could not be told apart with the 87-base-pair reads, so those segments were excluded. In a later genetic analysis, fewer N-insertions in productive TCRs were reported among donors in an Asian-associated ancestry cluster than the approximately 710-donor mean. For the cohort, immune exposure information was limited to CMV serostatus. Because some donors lacked HLA typing at each locus, the association tests relied only on the typed subset. The earlier analysis of some 560 of the donors excluded over 15 rarely observed V segments, including chromosome 9 orphons, because counts were too low. A further reported finding was that TCR beta sequences accurately predicted the HLA-A and HLA-B alleles for most subjects in the first cohort. This cohort had only TCR beta chains sequenced, and the lack of alpha or paired-chain data limited which features could be detected. A few of the identified cytomegalovirus-associated TCR beta chains were confirmed in vitro to be specific for cytomegalovirus antigens. In a later analysis, the rate of TCR association differed among HLA loci, with DRB1 alleles having the most associated TCRs and HLA-C alleles having the fewest. According to a later analysis, parvovirus B19, influenza, CMV and Epstein-Barr virus appeared linked to several top co-occurrence clusters. In an earlier analysis of 587 of the donors, most TCR beta V segments appeared in productive rearrangements about 90% or about 30% of the time, broadly matching IMGT annotations. According to the authors, the approach could potentially be generalized to other disease states and immunological phenotypes. Presence/absence analyses assumed roughly uniform sequencing depth across donors, an assumption that may not hold. When HLA alleles, especially DR and DQ, strongly co-occurred, attributing TCR associations to individual alleles was difficult. A total of around 150 TCR beta chains were listed by the study as associated with cytomegalovirus. Most TCR sequences were seen in very few donors, while some public TCRs were found in many individuals. Linkage disequilibrium might explain the correlated functional status among segregating V segments, but an unknown experimental factor could not be excluded. A later analysis found that HLA-associated TCR beta chains were more clonally expanded and had lower generation probabilities than equally common non-associated chains. A cluster of highly shared sequence variants was judged likely to be a technical artifact of the sequencing pipeline. Specific HLA alleles were associated with 15,000 to 20,000 TCR beta sequences at a false discovery rate of 0.05 in a later analysis. The classifier was reported to diagnose cytomegalovirus status with high specificity and sensitivity in both the original cohort and the validation cohort. An association between a missense DCLRE1C variant and V-gene and J-gene trimming of TCR beta chains was found in a later genetic analysis and replicated in an independent cohort.

Library method: the immunoSEQ multiplex PCR assay. The multiplex PCR relied on a mix of 60 forward primers for TCR Vbeta segments and 13 reverse primers for TCR Jbeta segments. Amplification of the CDR3 region of rearranged TCR beta genes was performed with a multiplex PCR assay on genomic DNA. On the Illumina HiSeq System, the amplified TCR beta libraries were sequenced as 87-base-pair reads. In the source study's methods: Across the roughly 670 repertoires, a later analysis counted 60 million to 90 million unique TCR beta chains, 8.5 million to 12 million of which were shared by at least two donors. A nearest-neighbor algorithm error-corrected the raw reads and collapsed the reads into unique sequences, merging closely related sequences to remove PCR and sequencing errors. V, D and J gene segments were assigned by aligning CDR3 sequences to IMGT reference sequences. For a sequence to be retained, a match of at least six nucleotides was required to both a V gene segment and a J gene segment. Rearrangements were classified as productive when the CDR3 lacked stop codons and remained in frame with V and J, and all other rearrangements were classified as non-productive. CDR3 was defined according to IMGT convention as the region running from the second conserved V-encoded cysteine to the conserved J-encoded phenylalanine. The earlier analysis of 587 of the donors excluded sequences that lacked an unambiguous match to a single V gene segment. In an earlier analysis of 450 to 700 of the donors, V segments were called functional above 56.7% productive rearrangements and were called segregating when the between-donor standard deviation exceeded 5%. A statistical classification framework was built for diagnosing cytomegalovirus status from the catalog of TCR beta chain sequences. In a later analysis, V and J genes were assigned by comparing TCR nucleotide sequences against IMGT/GENE-DB human TR gene sequences. A later analysis assigned CDR3 sequences and most-parsimonious VDJ recombination scenarios with the TCRdist pipeline. A later analysis defined each TCR beta chain by its CDR3 amino acid sequence plus V-gene family, and excluded reads lacking a unique V-gene family. As a way to deal with suspected cross-contamination and a sequencing artifact, a later analysis dropped approximately 570 nucleotide sequences that were highly shared and had low generation probability. In a later analysis, a clonal expansion index was calculated for each public chain from normalized within-repertoire ranks of inferred template counts. In a later analysis, generation probabilities were computed using a VDJ recombination model fitted to out-of-frame rearrangements, and the results were checked against IGoR. Hypergeometric tests were used in a later analysis to score TCR-TCR, TCR-HLA and TCR-CMV co-occurrence, with a repertoire-size bias correction applied to the TCR pairs. A later analysis estimated false discovery rates by permuting HLA or CMV assignments 20 times. In a later analysis, co-occurring TCRs were grouped using DBSCAN, and TCRdist sequence similarity was added for clustering within HLA-allele-positive subsets. Repertoires with fewer than 30,000 or more than 120,000 public chains, plus five repertoires with anomalous nucleotide sharing, were excluded from co-occurrence clustering. The immuneACCESS repertoire file appears here via TCRdb, limited to in-frame rearrangements. These files lack a portion of the clones; in checked studies, under half of the deficit traces to unresolved V genes, and the cause of the others is not known. V and J calls plus clone size are reproduced from that table; the DNA served to infer D and trimming. For this sample there are around 92,000 clones; about four fifths appear just once. The top ten clones comprise around 3.1% of the sample.

Sequenced input: PBMCs. The origin of this receptor is a female donor in good health and CMV-seropositive. The chain uses TRBV5-1 and TRBJ2-7, with 9 junctional bases fitting TRBD2. For the CDR3, the sequence is CASSLAGGGASYEQYF. The base sequence is TGCGCCAGCAGCTTGGCCGGCGGGGGGGCCTCCTACGAGCAGTACTTC.